These 8 T cell receptor beta chains were sequenced from one sample in a study of human T cells and chemical hapten exposure. TCRdb recomputed calls from the RACE reads with MiXCR, one row per CDR3 protein. Altogether over 60,000 distinct CDR3 sequences are present, 10% being singletons, with the ten largest covering about 6.6%. Time point given: patch test 2, 6 weeks after DPC sensitization. Treatment given: therapeutic diphenylcyclopropenone sensitization with weekly scalp DPC. The sample was whole blood, taken in connection with sensitization to the hapten diphenylcyclopropenone (DPC). These receptors were obtained from a woman in her 50s with alopecia areata. Some clones in this sample may be carry-over from other donors' samples.

This clonotype was found a few times. The J gene is TRBJ2-3, the V gene TRBV3-1, with a possible D match to TRBD2 (6 bases). The V and J ends lost 1 base and 1 base respectively, with 12 bases between them. The germline CDR1 and CDR2 sequences are LGHDT and YNNKEL (reference sequence). This CDR3 is 16 amino acids long. The CDR3 here is CASSQGRGVGTDTQYF. CDR3 bases: TGTGCCAGCAGCCAAGGACGCGGGGTCGGCACAGATACGCAGTATTTT.

This clonotype was seen a single time. A clone one base away is much larger, so this may be a read error. The chain employs TRBV6-6 and TRBJ1-4; D gene uncertain. The germline gives CDR1 MNHNY, CDR2 SVGAGI (reference sequence). This CDR3 is built from 16 residues. For the CDR3, the DNA is TGTGCCAGCAGTTCTAGTAACGATGCAACTAATGAAAAACTGATTTTT. Amino acids: CASSSSNDATNEKLIF.

In this sample, this clonotype turned up many times. The V gene is TRBV11-3, the J gene TRBJ2-1; the D gene is possibly TRBD2 (6 bases). This CDR3 is 14 amino acids long. The V end was cut by 1 base, the J end by 5 bases, with 9 bases between. Looked up from germline, CDR1 is SGHNT and CDR2 is YENEEA. DNA of the CDR3: TGTGCCAGCAGCTTAGGGAGGGCCAACAATGAGCAGTTCTTC. This codes for CASSLGRANNEQFF.

This clonotype was counted many times. V gene TRBV10-2 combines with J gene TRBJ1-5; D is unresolved. This CDR3 comprises 14 residues. CDR1 is WSHSY and CDR2 is SAAADI in the germline V gene. Trimming removed 0 bases at V and 4 bases at J, with 7 bases between. CDR3 DNA sequence: TGCGCCAGCAGTGAGTCGGGGTTGAATCAGCCCCAGCATTTT. Amino acid sequence: CASSESGLNQPQHF.

This clonotype has more than one count but fewer than ten. The chain combines TRBV20-1 with TRBJ2-2, with 7 bases matching TRBD1. Germline CDR1 and CDR2: DFQATT and SNEGSKA (reference sequence). The CDR3 is 15 amino acids. After removal of 1 base from V and 5 bases from J, the junction contained 7 bases not matched to a gene. In DNA, the CDR3 is TGCAGTGCTAGAGCATCGGGACAGCGTACCGGGGAGCTGTTTTTT. It yields the protein CSARASGQRTGELFF.

This clonotype occurred many times. This chain connects TRBV2 to TRBJ1-1; 12 bases agree with TRBD1. Germline V gene sequence: CDR1 SNHLY, CDR2 FYNNEI. The CDR3 runs 15 residues. V gave up 9 bases and J gave up 5 bases; unmatched junction bases: 10. This chain's CDR3 is CASLGQGALGTEAFF. The CDR3 DNA is TGTGCCAGTCTGGGACAGGGGGCGCTCGGTACTGAAGCTTTCTTT.

This clonotype was seen only a few times. This chain joins TRBV2 and TRBJ1-2, with 8 bases lining up with TRBD1. The CDR3 length is 15 residues. The V gene end was trimmed by 2 bases and the J gene end by 5 bases; junction bases not matched to a gene: 7. The germline gives CDR1 SNHLY, CDR2 FYNNEI. CDR3 amino acids: CASSEIRTGLYGYTF. Written as DNA, the CDR3 is TGTGCCAGCAGTGAAATCAGGACAGGGCTATATGGCTACACCTTC.

This clonotype was detected ten times or more. The chain couples TRBV20-1 to TRBJ2-5; maybe TRBD1 (6 bases). Trimming removed 1 base at V and 3 bases at J, with 15 bases between. This CDR3 is built from 15 residues. Germline values: CDR1 DFQATT, CDR2 SNEGSKA (reference sequence). CDR3 DNA sequence: TGCAGTGCTAGAGCTTCCGGGACAAGAAAAGAGACCCAGTACTTC. It specifies CSARASGTRKETQYF.